This T cell receptor beta chain derives from a study of tumor-infiltrating lymphocytes in primary liver carcinoma. Priming with a constant-region primer yielded TCR beta cDNA from 400 to 500 ng total RNA. Slightly modified ARM-PCR served as the procedure for the TCR beta libraries. These libraries came from three rounds of nested multiplex PCR. Use of TRBV1-TRBV30 forward primers with a C-beta reverse primer characterized the first two PCR rounds, which lasted about 11 cycles each. One entry per CDR3 protein, called by TCRdb with MiXCR from the multiplex PCR reads. The sample includes 300,000 to 400,000 distinct CDR3 sequences, 65% of them seen just once. This clonotype was detected only a few times. The CDR3 has 16 amino acids. Per the germline V gene, CDR1 is LNHDA and CDR2 is SQIVND (reference sequence). Trimming removed 3 bases at V and 1 base at J, with 15 bases between. Unsorted whole blood supplied the RNA, and germline DNA was extracted too.

This chain links TRBV19 with TRBJ1-1, with D possibly being TRBD1 (5 bases). This clonotype was obtained from a man aged 40-49 years with primary liver carcinoma and hepatitis B virus infection. The specimen was peripheral blood. The CDR3 sequence is CASSINVGHPNTEAFF. In nucleotides, the CDR3 is TGTGCCAGTAGTATCAACGTCGGACACCCGAACACTGAAGCTTTCTTT.